The 6 T cell receptor beta chains below come from one sample, sequenced in a study of blood T cell repertoires in COVID-19. Method: immunoSEQ multiplex PCR; TCRdb's copy keeps in-frame clones and lacks some. Here the sample spans 270,000 or so clones, 85% to 90% being singletons. Sequencing was carried out using PBMCs or T cells enriched from blood (not recorded which). Receptors were obtained from a woman in her twenties or thirties with acute COVID-19.

The count of this clone is one. The DNA for the CDR3 is TGTGCCAGCAGTTACGACCGGGGCGGGAGTGTGGATACGCAGTATTTT. The encoded protein is CASSYDRGGSVDTQYF. V gene TRBV6-2 or TRBV6-3 combines with J gene TRBJ2-3, with 7 bases fitting TRBD2. CDR1 MNHEY and CDR2 SVGEGT come from the germline V gene. V lost 2 bases and J lost 6; bases outside the gene matches: 11. The CDR3 runs 16 residues.

The rearrangement joins TRBV28 to TRBJ1-4, with a weak D call TRBD1 (5 bases). Trimming cost V 8 bases and J 8 bases, with 18 bases left between them. The CDR3 has 14 residues. The germline gives CDR1 MDHEN, CDR2 SYDVKM. This CDR3 reads CASDPGGRMEKLFF. The CDR3 bases are TGTGCCAGCGACCCCGGGGGTCGGATGGAAAAACTGTTTTTT.

The genes are TRBV11-3 and TRBJ2-2; a possible D gene is TRBD2 (6 bases). The V end lost 5 bases, the J end lost 3 bases, and 13 bases lay between the germline ends. Germline CDR1 and CDR2: SGHNT and YENEEA. There are 15 residues in the CDR3. The CDR3, as DNA: TGTGCCAGCAGCCCGGGAGTAACCTACACCGGGGAGCTGTTTTTT. Amino acids: CASSPGVTYTGELFF.

The chain joins TRBV28 to TRBJ2-2, with D perhaps matching TRBD2 (6 bases). The germline V and J ends were trimmed by 8 bases and 7 bases, with 17 bases remaining between them. The CDR3 has 14 residues. CDR1 and CDR2 from the germline V gene are MDHEN and SYDVKM. In DNA, the CDR3 is TGTGCCAGCCGTAGAGGGAGTAGCGGCGGGGAGCTGTTTTTT. Protein sequence: CASRRGSSGGELFF.

The CDR3 DNA sequence: TGTGCCAGCAGCACAAGTGGGGGGACAGGACCCTACGAGCAGTACTTC. Amino acids: CASSTSGGTGPYEQYF. The chain has TRBV7-2 and TRBJ2-7; TRBD1 matches 8 bases. J lost 2 bases, V lost 5 bases, and 11 bases had no gene match. This CDR3 has 16 residues. Germline assignment: CDR1 SGHTA and CDR2 FQGNSA. Complete variable domain (other parts from reference TRBV7-2 and TRBJ2-7): GAGVSQSPSNKVTEKGKDVELRCDPISGHTALYWYRQSLGQGLEFLIYFQGNSAPDKSGLPSDRFSAERTGGSVSTLTIQRTQQEDSAVYLCASSTSGGTGPYEQYFGPGTRLTVT.

Here the CDR3 reads CASSRTDDSNQPQHF. The CDR3 coding sequence is TGTGCCAGCTCACGGACAGATGATAGCAATCAGCCCCAGCATTTT. The V gene is TRBV18, the J gene TRBJ1-5; tentative D call: TRBD1 (6 bases). Germline V gene sequence: CDR1 KGHSH, CDR2 LQKENI. V lost 4 bases to trimming and J lost 0 bases, with 10 bases between them. The CDR3 totals 15 residues. The complete variable domain, with remaining parts taken from reference TRBV18 and TRBJ1-5, reads NAGVMQNPRHLVRRRGQEARLRCSPMKGHSHVYWYRQLPEEGLKFMVYLQKENIIDESGMPKERFSAEFPKEGPSILRIQQVVRGDSAAYFCASSRTDDSNQPQHFGDGTRLSIL.